These T cell receptor beta chains were read from a single sample in a study of blood T cell repertoires in COVID-19. The protocol was immunoSEQ multiplex PCR, while the TCRdb copy is restricted to in-frame clones and leaves out a portion. The sample carries roughly 280,000 clones, approximately 89% recorded once. The sequencing input was peripheral blood. The receptors were sampled from a man aged 35 to 55 with active or convalescent COVID-19. Each CDR3 is given with its conserved first and last residue. The order of the fields is J gene, clone size, V gene, D gene, CDR3 protein, CDR3 DNA. The D gene is left open where the match is weak. Expanded clones are given a class, and other clones once, few, many or no size at all.

TRBJ2-1,-,TRBV29-1,TRBD1,CSVGTGGGGEQFF,TGCAGCGTCGGGACAGGGGGCGGGGGTGAGCAGTTCTTC
TRBJ2-3,-,TRBV27,-,CATLEADTQYF,TGTGCCACCCTTGAGGCAGATACGCAGTATTTT
TRBJ1-2,-,TRBV15,-,CATSRDRYGYTF,TGTGCCACCAGCAGAGACCGGTATGGCTACACCTTC
TRBJ1-4,-,TRBV6-5,TRBD1,CASSYQGAGEKLFF,TGTGCCAGCAGTTATCAGGGGGCGGGGGAAAAACTGTTTTTT
TRBJ2-1,-,TRBV5-1,-,CASSLAGGSNEQFF,TGCGCCAGCAGCTTGGCCGGAGGGTCGAATGAGCAGTTCTTC
TRBJ2-7,-,TRBV5-1,TRBD2,CASSLESGGAPYEQYF,TGCGCCAGCAGCTTGGAGAGCGGGGGGGCCCCCTACGAGCAGTACTTC
TRBJ2-3,-,TRBV28,-,CATFRGIGTQYF,TGTGCCACCTTTAGGGGGATTGGTACGCAGTATTTT
TRBJ1-1,-,TRBV2,-,CASTVEGGLGAFF,TGTGCCAGCACGGTAGAGGGCGGTCTCGGTGCTTTCTTT
TRBJ1-4,-,TRBV24-1,TRBD1,CATSDPTGGEGKNEKLFF,TGTGCCACCAGTGATCCCACAGGGGGCGAAGGGAAGAATGAAAAACTGTTTTTT
TRBJ2-7,-,TRBV24-1,TRBD1,CATSDLSDRGSYEQYF,TGTGCCACCAGTGATCTATCGGACAGGGGATCCTACGAGCAGTACTTC
TRBJ2-2,-,TRBV7-3,TRBD2,CASSPGGFTGELFF,TGTGCCAGCAGCCCGGGGGGGTTTACCGGGGAGCTGTTTTTT
TRBJ2-7,once,TRBV29-1,TRBD1,CSVVKPGQVSYEQYF,TGCAGCGTTGTCAAGCCCGGACAGGTTTCCTACGAGCAGTACTTC
TRBJ1-1,-,TRBV27,-,CASPKTVRGTEAFF,TGTGCCAGCCCAAAGACGGTCCGGGGCACTGAAGCTTTCTTT
TRBJ1-4,-,TRBV28,TRBD1,CATSHGTALGTEKLFF,TGTGCCACCAGTCACGGGACAGCCTTAGGGACTGAAAAACTGTTTTTT
TRBJ2-7,-,TRBV13,-,CASSLGSGGEQYF,TGTGCCAGCAGCTTAGGAAGTGGCGGGGAGCAGTACTTC
TRBJ2-1,-,TRBV3-1/TRBV3-2,TRBD2,CASSQDGGRAISYNEQFF,TGTGCCAGCAGCCAAGACGGCGGGAGGGCTATATCCTACAATGAGCAGTTCTTC
TRBJ2-7,-,TRBV6-2/TRBV6-3,TRBD2,CASSYESGGLYEQYF,TGTGCCAGCAGTTACGAGAGCGGGGGCCTCTACGAGCAGTACTTC
TRBJ2-2,-,TRBV9,-,CASSVNSPLLHRYNTGELFF,TGTGCCAGCAGCGTAAATTCCCCCCTGTTGCACAGGTATAACACCGGGGAGCTGTTTTTT
TRBJ2-1,-,TRBV24-1,-,CATSHDSYNEQFF,TGTGCCACCAGCCATGACTCATACAATGAGCAGTTCTTC
TRBJ1-1,once,TRBV11-3,-,CASSPRRNTEAFF,TGTGCCAGCAGCCCCCGGAGGAACACTGAAGCTTTCTTT
TRBJ2-7,-,TRBV7-6,-,CASSSGGGGYEQYF,TGTGCCAGCAGCTCGGGGGGAGGGGGCTACGAGCAGTACTTC
TRBJ1-1,-,TRBV5-1,-,CASSLEGTGVGTEAFF,TGCGCCAGCAGCTTGGAAGGTACGGGGGTAGGTACTGAAGCTTTCTTT
TRBJ2-5,-,TRBV3-1/TRBV3-2,TRBD2,CASSQDFFKREGRETQYF,TGTGCCAGCAGCCAAGATTTTTTCAAGCGGGAGGGCCGAGAGACCCAGTACTTC
TRBJ2-4,-,TRBV28,-,CASSLGQLGGNIQYF,TGTGCCAGCAGTTTAGGACAGCTAGGAGGAAACATTCAGTACTTC
TRBJ1-2,-,TRBV5-4,TRBD1,CASSKASTRTGGNYGYTF,TGTGCCAGCAGCAAAGCGAGCACCAGGACAGGGGGGAACTATGGCTACACCTTC
TRBJ2-1,few,TRBV11-3,TRBD2,CASSFGLAGENEQFF,TGTGCCAGCAGCTTTGGGCTAGCGGGAGAAAATGAGCAGTTCTTC
TRBJ2-1,few,TRBV16,-,CASSQRASYNEQFF,TGTGCCAGCAGCCAACGAGCTTCCTACAATGAGCAGTTCTTC
TRBJ1-1,-,TRBV28,-,CASSSGLDTEAFF,TGTGCCAGCAGTTCGGGTTTGGACACTGAAGCTTTCTTT
TRBJ2-1,-,TRBV12-5,TRBD1,CASGLSGQADSYNEQFF,TGTGCTAGTGGTTTGAGCGGACAGGCGGACTCCTACAATGAGCAGTTCTTC
TRBJ1-2,once,TRBV7-3,-,CASSLNQEHYTF,TGTGCCAGCAGCTTAAACCAAGAACACTACACCTTC
TRBJ2-7,-,TRBV9,TRBD1,CASSVGHRTGLGEQYF,TGTGCCAGCAGCGTAGGCCACCGGACAGGGCTGGGCGAGCAGTACTTC
TRBJ1-5,-,TRBV6-5,TRBD1,CASRETGRQPQHF,TGTGCCAGCAGGGAGACAGGGAGGCAGCCCCAGCATTTT
TRBJ1-4,-,TRBV6-5,-,CATTDRNEKLFF,TGTGCCACCACGGACAGAAATGAAAAACTGTTTTTT
TRBJ2-3,once,TRBV24-1,-,CATSDFGSNTDTQYF,TGTGCCACCAGTGATTTTGGCAGTAACACAGATACGCAGTATTTT
TRBJ1-1,few,TRBV18,-,CASSPITESEAFF,TGTGCCAGCTCACCAATCACCGAGTCTGAAGCTTTCTTT
TRBJ1-2,-,TRBV3-1/TRBV3-2,-,CASSRGGMNGYTF,TGTGCCAGCAGTAGGGGGGGCATGAATGGCTACACCTTC
TRBJ1-1,few,TRBV6-5,-,CASRSPGQKEAFF,TGTGCCAGCAGGAGCCCCGGACAGAAAGAAGCTTTCTTT
TRBJ2-1,-,TRBV19,TRBD1,CASGTAYNEQFF,TGTGCCAGTGGGACAGCCTACAATGAGCAGTTCTTC
TRBJ1-3,-,TRBV28,TRBD1,CASIRDRGFGNTIYF,TGTGCCAGCATAAGGGACAGGGGCTTTGGAAACACCATATATTTT
TRBJ2-1,-,TRBV27,TRBD2,CASSSTVGTSGGNNEQFF,TGTGCCAGCAGCTCTACCGTTGGGACTAGCGGGGGGAACAATGAGCAGTTCTTC
TRBJ2-5,-,TRBV11-3,-,CASSPPGMEETQYF,TGTGCCAGCAGCCCCCCGGGGATGGAAGAGACCCAGTACTTC
TRBJ2-3,-,TRBV5-8,TRBD2,CASTRGSGRADTQYF,TGTGCCAGCACCCGGGGTAGCGGGAGGGCAGATACGCAGTATTTT
TRBJ2-7,-,TRBV10-1,-,CASRAGILGEQYF,TGCGCCAGCAGAGCCGGGATCCTGGGCGAGCAGTACTTC
TRBJ1-3,few,TRBV7-6,TRBD1,CASSLGQGPGNTIYF,TGTGCCAGCAGCTTAGGACAGGGGCCGGGAAACACCATATATTTT
TRBJ1-1,-,TRBV9,-,CASSAQQAGRAFF,TGTGCCAGCAGCGCGCAGCAGGCTGGAAGAGCTTTCTTT
TRBJ2-3,-,TRBV24-1,-,CATSGEPQADTQYF,TGTGCCACCAGTGGTGAGCCCCAGGCAGATACGCAGTATTTT
TRBJ2-5,-,TRBV5-1,-,CASSPGTSVETQYF,TGCGCCAGCAGCCCCGGGACTTCGGTGGAGACCCAGTACTTC
TRBJ2-7,-,TRBV7-2,TRBD1,CASSSRDRAFYEQYF,TGTGCCAGCAGCTCCCGGGACAGGGCTTTCTACGAGCAGTACTTC
TRBJ1-5,-,TRBV7-2,TRBD1,CASSQGGYQGGQPQHF,TGTGCCAGCAGCCAGGGGGGTTACCAGGGTGGTCAGCCCCAGCATTTT
TRBJ1-6,-,TRBV9,-,CASSVATNSPLHF,TGTGCCAGCAGCGTAGCTACGAATTCACCCCTCCACTTT
TRBJ2-5,-,TRBV5-6,-,CASSSFPTGRGQETQYF,TGTGCCAGCAGCTCGTTCCCAACTGGCCGGGGTCAAGAGACCCAGTACTTC
TRBJ1-1,-,TRBV7-9,-,CASSHREMNTEAFF,TGTGCCAGCAGCCACAGGGAAATGAACACTGAAGCTTTCTTT
TRBJ2-5,-,TRBV2,TRBD1,CASSVDREQETQYF,TGTGCCAGCAGTGTCGACAGGGAGCAAGAGACCCAGTACTTC
TRBJ2-7,many,TRBV30,-,CACHFRRVYEQYF,TGTGCCTGCCACTTTCGCAGGGTCTACGAGCAGTACTTC
TRBJ2-1,-,TRBV9,-,CASSVDDTRADEQFF,TGTGCCAGCAGCGTTGATGATACTAGGGCGGACGAGCAGTTCTTC